This TCR beta chain was sequenced during a study of T-cell reconstitution after alpha-beta-depleted transplantation in children. This clonotype has a count of ten or more. Its target is not known. Study-level results: A year had passed since transplant, and T-cell counts and diversity by then came mostly from newly produced T cells.

It was with unique molecular identifiers that the TCRbeta library was prepared. From the PCR reads, TCRdb called clonotypes with MiXCR, one entry per CDR3 protein. Of 400,000 to 450,000 distinct CDR3 sequences in the sample, 43% are singletons; the top ten hold around a quarter. The CDR3 runs 15 residues. CDR1 is DFQATT and CDR2 is SNEGSKA in the germline V gene (reference sequence). V lost 5 bases to trimming and J lost 3 bases; unmatched junction nucleotides: 13. The V gene is TRBV20-1, the J gene TRBJ2-7; 7 bases are a match to TRBD2. The specimen was PBMCs, collected before TCRalphabeta/CD19-depleted stem cell transplant. This TCR derives from a girl aged 2 to 10 with aplastic anemia, due to receive a stem cell transplant. This CDR3 reads CSAGSAGRGIYEQYF. The CDR3 DNA is TGCAGTGCTGGGTCCGCGGGGCGGGGGATCTACGAGCAGTACTTC.